The next 21 T cell receptor beta chains were all read from a single sample in a study of breast tumors, draining lymph nodes, adjacent tissues. TCRdb processed the multiplex PCR reads anew with MiXCR; each CDR3 protein has one entry. The sample has 60,000 to 75,000 distinct CDR3 sequences, 45% to 60% seen once. What was sequenced was breast tumor tissue. Receptors were obtained from a female donor with breast cancer. Some clones in this sample may be carry-over from other donors' samples.

This clonotype was counted a few times. One end of the junction fails to match germline, which may point to a read error. The chain is built from TRBV20-1 and TRBJ1-6; D is ambiguous. CDR1 is DFQATT, CDR2 SNEGSKA, per germline (reference sequence). This CDR3 spans 15 amino acids. CDR3 sequence reads: CSARDERSYTSPLHF. The CDR3 region has the DNA TGCAGTGCTAGAGATGAGCGATCCTATACTTCACCCCTCCACTTT.

The chain recombines TRBV19 with TRBJ1-6, with a possible D match to TRBD1 (5 bases). Trimming removed 3 bases at V and 6 bases at J, with 18 bases between. This CDR3 region has 17 residues. Germline V lookup: CDR1 LNHDA, CDR2 SQIVND (reference sequence). This CDR3 is CASSMSYRGTGNSPLHF. The CDR3 DNA is TGTGCCAGTAGTATGTCCTATCGGGGCACTGGTAATTCACCCCTCCACTTT.

For this clonotype: Sequence at one end of the junction differs from germline and may be a read error. The chain joins TRBV6-2 or TRBV6-3 to TRBJ2-7; 8 bases are shared with TRBD1. Germline-derived CDR1 and CDR2 are MNHEY and SVGEGT. The CDR3 spans 13 residues. DNA of the CDR3: TGTGCCTGCAGGGGGCACACTGACTACGAGCGGTACTTC. This gives the protein CACRGHTDYERYF.

At least ten counts were recorded for this clonotype. The chain couples TRBV2 to TRBJ1-5, with D possibly being TRBD1 (5 bases). Germline-derived CDR1 and CDR2 are SNHLY and FYNNEI. The V end lost 3 bases, the J end lost 6 bases, and 12 bases lay between the germline ends. The CDR3 totals 14 residues. The CDR3 bases are TGTGCCAGCAGTGATCAGGGAAGCGCTCAGCCCCAGCATTTT. Translation gives CASSDQGSAQPQHF.

As to this clonotype: The missing conserved phenylalanine or tryptophan at the end of this CDR3 makes a read error likely. The gene calls are TRBV29-1 and TRBJ2-7; no definite D call. The CDR3 sequence is 13 residues long. The germline CDR1 and CDR2 sequences are SQVTM and ANQGSEA. V was pared by 3 bases and J by 3 bases, with 12 bases between. This chain's CDR3 is CSVDDVSYYEQYL. The CDR3 DNA is TGCAGCGTTGATGACGTAAGTTACTACGAGCAGTACCTC.

This chain links TRBV4-1 with TRBJ2-1; D is uncertain. CDR1 is MGHRA, CDR2 YSYEKL, per germline. V was pared by 0 bases and J by 1 base, with 7 bases between. The CDR3 is 15 residues long. In nucleotides, the CDR3 is TGCGCCAGCAGCCAAGACTCTATTTCCTACAATGAGCAGTTCTTC. Its protein product is CASSQDSISYNEQFF.

This clonotype occurred many times. The CDR3 loop is CASSQEHRGRATDTQYF. The CDR3 region has the DNA TGTGCCAGCAGCCAAGAGCACAGAGGGAGGGCCACAGATACGCAGTATTTT. This rearrangement joins TRBV14 to TRBJ2-3; 7 bases fit TRBD2. The CDR3 contains 17 residues. Per the germline V gene, CDR1 is SGHDN and CDR2 is FVKESK. Losses at the gene ends were 0 bases for V and 2 bases for J; bases not matched to a gene: 8.

The genes are TRBV20-1 and TRBJ2-3, with TRBD2 identical over 8 bases. This CDR3 contains 15 residues. Trimming removed 6 bases from V and 6 bases from J; junction bases left unmatched: 14. Germline values: CDR1 DFQATT, CDR2 SNEGSKA (reference sequence). The CDR3 DNA follows: TGCAGTGCCCGGAAGGGACTAGGCAATCAGGATACGCAGTATTTT. It specifies CSARKGLGNQDTQYF.

As for this clonotype: The junction shows a germline mismatch at one end, possibly a read error. The chain uses TRBV5-4 and TRBJ2-2; D might be TRBD2 (5 bases). Germline loops: CDR1 SGHNT, CDR2 YYREEE (reference sequence). This CDR3 has 15 amino acids. CDR3 loop: CASSLEATVAGKLFF. CDR3 in DNA: TGTGCCAGCAGCTTGGAGGCGACGGTCGCCGGGAAGCTGTTTTTT.

This clonotype was counted many times. This sequence joins TRBV11-2 and TRBJ2-3, with D tentatively TRBD2 (6 bases). The V gene's germline CDR1 is SGHAT and CDR2 FQNNGV. This CDR3 has 16 amino acids. V was pared by 1 base and J by 0 bases, with 11 bases between. The CDR3 nucleotides are TGTGCCAGCAGCTTAGCTCCTAGCGAAAGCACAGATACGCAGTATTTT. Its translation: CASSLAPSESTDTQYF.

The J gene is TRBJ1-3, the V gene TRBV19; unclear D gene. Trimming shortened V by 6 bases and J by 0 bases, and 6 bases separated the two germline ends. This CDR3 contains 13 residues. Germline V CDR1 and CDR2: LNHDA, SQIVND (reference sequence). In nucleotides, the CDR3 is TGTGCCAGTAGACGGGACTCTGGAAACACCATATATTTT. Amino acid sequence: CASRRDSGNTIYF.

This clonotype was found once. This chain connects TRBV29-1 to TRBJ2-5; TRBD2 might be the D (6 bases). The CDR3 consists of 19 residues. Germline values: CDR1 SQVTM, CDR2 ANQGSEA. With 6 bases removed from V and 5 bases from J, the gap between germline ends came to 34 bases. The CDR3 coding sequence is TGCAGCGTAGGCGCAACTAATGAAGGACTAAACCTCGTTACGGAGACCCAGTACTTC. Translating it yields CSVGATNEGLNLVTETQYF.

J is TRBJ1-6 and V is TRBV2; no clear D. The CDR3 is made up of 13 amino acids. CDR1 is SNHLY, CDR2 FYNNEI, per germline. Trimming pared 6 bases from V and 9 bases from J, leaving 12 bases between. The CDR3 DNA follows: TGTGCCAGCAGGGAGGCATTTATTTCACCCCTCCACTTT. Translation gives CASREAFISPLHF.

The sample holds a few counts of this clonotype. The conserved phenylalanine or tryptophan normally closing the CDR3 is absent here, so this likely arose from a read error. The DNA is left out, because the CDR3 cannot be placed on it with certainty; the CDR3 is given as TCRdb lists it. V usage is TRBV5-5 and J usage is TRBJ2-5; the D segment call TRBD2 is taken from the table without a DNA check. The CDR3 is 17 residues long, counting both termini. Germline CDR1 SGHKS, CDR2 YYEKEE (reference sequence). This CDR3 reads CASSSKAAGRYGYTFGS.

This clonotype was recorded at least ten times. Possible read error: a much larger clone is one base away. The V and J genes are TRBV20-1 and TRBJ1-2; the match to TRBD1 covers 10 bases. V lost 1 base, J lost 10 bases, and 6 bases stayed unmatched. The CDR3 is 13 amino acids. CDR1 and CDR2 from the germline V gene are DFQATT and SNEGSKA (reference sequence). The chain's CDR3 is CSARVTGGDAYTF. In DNA form, the CDR3 reads TGCAGTGCTAGAGTGACAGGGGGCGATGCCTACACCTTC.

In this sample, this clonotype turned up many times. The V gene is TRBV6-2 or TRBV6-3, the J gene TRBJ2-7; TRBD2 aligns across 7 bases. The length of the CDR3 is 14 residues. From germline, CDR1 is MNHEY and CDR2 SVGEGT. V lost 2 bases, J lost 4 bases, and 5 bases stayed unmatched. The chain's CDR3 is CASSYAGERYEQYF. For the CDR3, the DNA is TGTGCCAGCAGTTACGCGGGGGAGAGATACGAGCAGTACTTC.

About this clonotype itself: This may arise from a read error, as a much more abundant clone is one base away. The chain uses TRBV9 and TRBJ2-7; 10 nucleotides align to TRBD2. Germline-derived CDR1 and CDR2 are SGDLS and YYNGEE. V lost 7 bases and J lost 5; bases outside the gene matches: 6. CDR3 size: 13 residues. The CDR3 here is CASGAGGPDEQYF. The CDR3, as DNA: TGTGCCAGCGGAGCGGGAGGGCCCGACGAGCAGTACTTC.

V is TRBV12-3 or TRBV12-4 and J is TRBJ2-2, with D possibly being TRBD1 or TRBD2 (7 bases each). The CDR3 length is 14 residues. The V gene lost 6 bases and the J gene lost 11 bases, with 19 bases spanning the gap. The CDR3 DNA follows: TGTGCCAGCAGCAACACCAGGGGGGGCTACGAGCTGTTTTTT. Amino acids: CASSNTRGGYELFF.

This clonotype counts as medium-sized. V usage is TRBV5-1 and J usage is TRBJ2-6; 7 nucleotides line up with TRBD1. CDR1 and CDR2 from the germline V gene are SGHRS and YFSETQ. V gave up 4 bases and J gave up 2 bases; unmatched junction bases: 3. The CDR3 runs to 15 residues. The CDR3 DNA sequence: TGCGCCAGCAGCCTAGACAGGGCTGGGGCCAACGTCCTGACTTTC. Translation: CASSLDRAGANVLTF.

Note on this clonotype: Possible read error: a much larger clone is one base away. The CDR3 does not end in the conserved phenylalanine or tryptophan, so this is likely a read error. The DNA is left out, because the CDR3 cannot be placed on it with certainty; the CDR3 is given as TCRdb lists it. The V and J genes are TRBV20-1 and TRBJ2-7; TRBD1, the table's D call, lacks a check against the DNA. CDR1 and CDR2 from the germline V gene are DFQATT and SNEGSKA (reference sequence). The CDR3 numbers 11 amino acids, ends counted. CDR3 amino acids: CSADIAYEQSL.

The gene calls are TRBV6-1 and TRBJ1-6, with 9 positions matching TRBD1. Losses at the gene ends were 6 bases for V and 7 bases for J; bases not matched to a gene: 10. CDR1 MNHNS and CDR2 SASEGT come from the germline V gene. This CDR3 region has 16 residues. CDR3 residues: CASRNRGGQGNSPLHF. The CDR3 nucleotides are TGTGCCAGCAGAAATAGGGGTGGACAGGGGAATTCACCCCTCCACTTT.